This T cell receptor beta chain appears in the sequencing data of a study of blood T cell repertoires in COVID-19. Germline CDR1 is SGHRS and CDR2 is YFSETQ. The germline V and J ends were trimmed by 3 bases and 0 bases, with 16 bases remaining between them. The CDR3 consists of 16 residues. Using immunoSEQ multiplex PCR, the repertoire was profiled, and TCRdb retains in-frame clones only, with some absent. The table shows 350,000 to 450,000 clones, with 85% occurring only once. There are a few counts of this clone. This chain joins TRBV5-1 and TRBJ2-7; D may be TRBD2 (6 bases). Material: peripheral blood. The receptor's source is a woman younger than 30 with acute or convalescent COVID-19. DNA of the CDR3: TGCGCCAGCAGCTCCACCGGGACTTCGAGCTCCTACGAGCAGTACTTC. Residues: CASSSTGTSSSYEQYF.